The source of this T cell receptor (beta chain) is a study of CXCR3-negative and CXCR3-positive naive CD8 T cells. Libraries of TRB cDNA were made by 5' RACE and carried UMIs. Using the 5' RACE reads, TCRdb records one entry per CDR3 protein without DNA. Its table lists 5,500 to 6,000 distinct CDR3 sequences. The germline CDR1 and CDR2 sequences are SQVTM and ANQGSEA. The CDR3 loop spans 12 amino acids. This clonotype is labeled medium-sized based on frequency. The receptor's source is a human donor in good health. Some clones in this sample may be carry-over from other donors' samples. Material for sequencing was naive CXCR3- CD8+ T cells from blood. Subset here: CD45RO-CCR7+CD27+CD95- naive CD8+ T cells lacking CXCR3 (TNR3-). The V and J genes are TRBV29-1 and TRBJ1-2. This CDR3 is CSVDGSGYGYTF.